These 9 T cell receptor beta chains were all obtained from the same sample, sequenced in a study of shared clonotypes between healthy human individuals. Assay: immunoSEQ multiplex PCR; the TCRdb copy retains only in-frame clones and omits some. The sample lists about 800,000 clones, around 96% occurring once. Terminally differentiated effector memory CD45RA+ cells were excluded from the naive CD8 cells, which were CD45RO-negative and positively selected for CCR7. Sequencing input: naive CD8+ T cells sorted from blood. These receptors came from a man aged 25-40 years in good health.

CDR3 sequence reads: CASSLGGPHNEQFF. For the CDR3, the DNA is TGTGCCAGCAGCTTAGGCGGGCCCCACAATGAGCAGTTCTTC. The chain is built from TRBV7-2 and TRBJ2-1; possibly TRBD2 for D (5 bases). Trimming removed 1 base from V and 5 bases from J, with 9 bases in between. Germline V gene lookup returns CDR1 SGHTA and CDR2 FQGNSA. The CDR3 contains 14 residues.

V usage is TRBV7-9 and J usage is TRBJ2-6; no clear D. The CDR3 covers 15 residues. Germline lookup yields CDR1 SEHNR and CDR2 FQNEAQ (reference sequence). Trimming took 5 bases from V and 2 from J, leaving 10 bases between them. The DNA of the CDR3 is TGTGCCAGCAGCCGTGGGCTTGCTGGGGCCAACGTCCTGACTTTC. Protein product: CASSRGLAGANVLTF.

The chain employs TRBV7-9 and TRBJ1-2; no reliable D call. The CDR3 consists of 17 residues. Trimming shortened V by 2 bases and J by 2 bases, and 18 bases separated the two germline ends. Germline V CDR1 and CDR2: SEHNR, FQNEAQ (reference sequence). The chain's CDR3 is CASSLRTDPGVNYGYTF. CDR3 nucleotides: TGTGCCAGCAGCTTACGGACTGACCCGGGCGTAAACTATGGCTACACCTTC.

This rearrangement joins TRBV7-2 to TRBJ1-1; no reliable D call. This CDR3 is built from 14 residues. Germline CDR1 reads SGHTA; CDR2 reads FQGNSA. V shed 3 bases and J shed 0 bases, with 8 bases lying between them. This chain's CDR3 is CASSFGEMNTEAFF. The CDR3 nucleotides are TGTGCCAGCAGCTTCGGGGAGATGAACACTGAAGCTTTCTTT.

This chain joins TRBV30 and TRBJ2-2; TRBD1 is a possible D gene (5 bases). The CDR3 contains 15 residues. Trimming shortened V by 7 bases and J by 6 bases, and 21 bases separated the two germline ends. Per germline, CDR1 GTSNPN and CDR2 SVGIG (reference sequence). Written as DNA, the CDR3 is TGTGCCTCCAATCTTCTGGGGCTAAATGCCGGGGAGCTGTTTTTT. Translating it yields CASNLLGLNAGELFF.

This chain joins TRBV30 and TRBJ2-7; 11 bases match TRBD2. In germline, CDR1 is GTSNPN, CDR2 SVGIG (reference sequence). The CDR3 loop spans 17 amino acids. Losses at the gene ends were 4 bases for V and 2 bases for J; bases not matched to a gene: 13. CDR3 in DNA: TGTGCCTGGACCAGACTAGCGGGACGACCCCTAACCTACGAGCAGTACTTC. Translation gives CAWTRLAGRPLTYEQYF.

CDR3: CASSFIGLHNEQFF. In nucleotides, the CDR3 is TGTGCCAGCAGCTTCATCGGATTACACAATGAGCAGTTCTTC. V gene TRBV7-9 combines with J gene TRBJ2-1, with no clear D. V was pared by 3 bases and J by 5 bases, with 11 bases between. Looked up from germline, CDR1 is SEHNR and CDR2 is FQNEAQ (reference sequence). The CDR3 has 14 residues.

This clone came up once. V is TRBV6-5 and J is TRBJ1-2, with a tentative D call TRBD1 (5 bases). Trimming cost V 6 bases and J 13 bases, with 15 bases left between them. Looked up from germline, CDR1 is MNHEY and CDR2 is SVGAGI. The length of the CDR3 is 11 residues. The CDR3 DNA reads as TGTGCCAGCAGCGACGGGGGGGGTACCACCTTC. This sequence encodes CASSDGGGTTF.

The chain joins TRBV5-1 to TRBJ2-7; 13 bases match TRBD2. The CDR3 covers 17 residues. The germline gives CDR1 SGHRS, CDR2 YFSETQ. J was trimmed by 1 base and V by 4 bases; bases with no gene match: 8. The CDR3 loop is CASSAGLAGDRSYEQYF. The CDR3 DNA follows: TGCGCCAGCAGCGCAGGACTAGCGGGAGATCGATCCTACGAGCAGTACTTC.